This is a list of T cell receptor beta chains from one sample in a study of TIL therapy for anti-PD-1-resistant metastatic lung cancer. Sequenced by immunoSEQ multiplex PCR; TCRdb stores in-frame clones only, minus some. The table shows some 13,000 clones, with 66% occurring only once. The sample in question was tumor tissue, obtained at baseline. These TCRs come from a woman aged 30-79 years with non-small cell lung cancer. The CDR3 runs from the conserved cysteine through the conserved F or W. A D gene is named only where the DNA matches it firmly. Expanded clones are given a class, and other clones once, few, many or no size at all.

j_call clone_size v_call d_call cdr3_aa cdr3_nt
TRBJ1-1 - TRBV7-8 - CASSTQGGTEAFF TGTGCCAGCAGCACACAGGGTGGGACTGAAGCTTTCTTT
TRBJ2-7 few TRBV7-7 TRBD1 CASSSRNTGTGPYEQYF TGTGCCAGCAGCTCCCGAAACACCGGGACAGGGCCCTACGAGCAGTACTTC
TRBJ2-6 once TRBV5-4 - CASSAGVEANVLTF TGTGCCAGCAGCGCAGGGGTTGAGGCCAACGTCCTGACTTTC
TRBJ2-5 - TRBV4-3 - CASSQDFVRGKETQYF TGCGCCAGCAGCCAAGATTTCGTGCGGGGAAAAGAGACCCAGTACTTC
TRBJ1-1 - TRBV2 - CATLLGMNTEAFF TGTGCCACCCTCCTGGGGATGAACACTGAAGCTTTCTTT
TRBJ2-1 - TRBV29-1 - CSVHGSPRYNEQFF TGCAGCGTTCACGGGAGCCCCCGATACAATGAGCAGTTCTTC
TRBJ2-1 - TRBV19 TRBD2 CASSLVAGSSYNEQFF TGTGCCAGTAGTTTAGTAGCGGGGTCATCCTACAATGAGCAGTTCTTC
TRBJ2-1 - TRBV6-1 TRBD1 CASTPWGQGQFF TGTGCCAGCACCCCCTGGGGACAGGGACAGTTCTTC
TRBJ2-1 - TRBV4-2 TRBD1 CASSQDPQGADSYNEQFF TGTGCCAGCAGCCAAGATCCTCAGGGGGCTGACTCCTACAATGAGCAGTTCTTC
TRBJ2-2 once TRBV6-5 TRBD1 CASSYPGQGDTGELFF TGTGCCAGCAGTTACCCGGGACAGGGAGACACCGGGGAGCTGTTTTTT
TRBJ2-3 few TRBV2 TRBD2 CASAVGGGRWTDTQYF TGTGCCAGCGCGGTGGGCGGGGGGAGGTGGACAGATACGCAGTATTTT
TRBJ1-2 - TRBV27 - CASSLNLLTNYGYTF TGTGCCAGCAGTTTAAACCTTCTTACGAACTATGGCTACACCTTC
TRBJ1-2 - TRBV2 - CASQGILNYGYTF TGTGCCAGTCAGGGGATCCTTAACTATGGCTACACCTTC
TRBJ2-7 - TRBV27 - CASSRGWGPGPRSYEQYF TGTGCCAGCAGCCGAGGCTGGGGACCGGGCCCTCGCTCCTACGAGCAGTACTTC
TRBJ2-5 - TRBV5-1 - CASSPSTGDSAQYF TGCGCCAGCAGCCCCTCGACAGGCGACTCGGCCCAGTACTTC
TRBJ2-7 - TRBV28 - CASSPLNRGTYEQYF TGTGCCAGCAGTCCCCTCAACCGGGGAACCTACGAGCAGTACTTC
TRBJ1-1 - TRBV19 - CASSIGPGRNTEAFF TGTGCCAGTAGTATAGGGCCAGGGCGGAACACTGAAGCTTTCTTT
TRBJ1-4 - TRBV7-8 - CASSSIAGELGEKLFF TGTGCCAGCAGCTCCATTGCGGGGGAATTGGGGGAAAAACTGTTTTTT
TRBJ1-1 - TRBV6-5 TRBD1 CASSLKGTVYTEAFF TGTGCCAGCAGCCTCAAAGGGACAGTATACACTGAAGCTTTCTTT
TRBJ2-1 - TRBV11-2 - CASSLESVGASYNEQFF TGTGCCAGCAGCTTAGAGTCTGTAGGGGCCTCCTACAATGAGCAGTTCTTC
TRBJ2-7 - TRBV11-2 - CASSEQRYEQYF TGTGCCAGCAGCGAGCAGCGCTACGAGCAGTACTTC
TRBJ1-1 - TRBV30 TRBD1 CAWSGKDRGTEAFF TGTGCCTGGAGTGGCAAGGACAGGGGCACTGAAGCTTTCTTT
TRBJ1-1 few TRBV27 - CASSLYRLARPEAFF TGTGCCAGCAGTTTATATCGGCTGGCGCGTCCTGAAGCTTTCTTT
TRBJ2-7 - TRBV29-1 - CSVKTGTGNYEQYF TGCAGCGTGAAGACGGGGACGGGAAACTACGAGCAGTACTTC
TRBJ1-2 few TRBV5-4 - CASSLGVTAGDGYTF TGTGCCAGCAGCTTGGGGGTCACCGCCGGGGATGGCTACACCTTC
TRBJ1-4 - TRBV7-2 - CASSPVREKLFF TGTGCCAGCAGCCCGGTCCGTGAAAAACTGTTTTTT
TRBJ2-7 - TRBV5-5 TRBD1 CASSRQGTNEQYF TGTGCCAGCAGTAGACAGGGGACCAACGAGCAGTACTTC
TRBJ2-7 few TRBV5-1 TRBD1 CASSIRQGPYEQYF TGCGCCAGCAGCATCCGACAGGGGCCGTACGAGCAGTACTTC